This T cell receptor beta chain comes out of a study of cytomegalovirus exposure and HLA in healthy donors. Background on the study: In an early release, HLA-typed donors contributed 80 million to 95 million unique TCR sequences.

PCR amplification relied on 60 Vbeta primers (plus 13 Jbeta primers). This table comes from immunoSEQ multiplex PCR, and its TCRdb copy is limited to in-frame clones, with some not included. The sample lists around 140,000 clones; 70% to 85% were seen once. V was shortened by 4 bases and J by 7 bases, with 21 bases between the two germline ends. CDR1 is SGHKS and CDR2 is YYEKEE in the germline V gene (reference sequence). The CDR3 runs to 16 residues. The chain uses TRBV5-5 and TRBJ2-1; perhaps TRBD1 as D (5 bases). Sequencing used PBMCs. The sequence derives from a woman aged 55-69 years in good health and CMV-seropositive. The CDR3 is CASSVVRQGGKNEQFF. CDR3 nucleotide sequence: TGTGCCAGCAGCGTCGTGCGGCAGGGCGGTAAGAATGAGCAGTTCTTC. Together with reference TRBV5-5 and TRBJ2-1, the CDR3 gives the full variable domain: DAGVTQSPTHLIKTRGQQVTLRCSPISGHKSVSWYQQVLGQGPQFIFQYYEKEERGRGNFPDRFSARQFPNYSSELNVNALLLGDSALYLCASSVVRQGGKNEQFFGPGTRLTVL.